Presented here are 2 T cell receptor beta chains from one specimen sequenced in a study of T-cell reconstitution after alpha-beta-depleted transplantation in children. The TCRbeta library incorporated unique molecular identifiers. From the PCR reads, TCRdb called clonotypes with MiXCR, one entry per CDR3 protein. The sample holds about 590,000 distinct CDR3 sequences, over 10% seen once. The source was PBMCs, mostly from graft donor cells, collected 360 days after TCRalphabeta/CD19-depleted stem cell transplant. The source of these receptors is a male patient younger than 18 who had a stem cell transplant for acute myeloid leukemia, so the T cells may come from the graft donor.

This clonotype showed up many times. DNA of the CDR3: TGTGCCAGCTCACCAGGACTAGCGGACAATGAGCAGTTCTTC. This codes for CASSPGLADNEQFF. The chain links TRBV18 to TRBJ2-1, with 10 bases fitting TRBD2. The V segment lost 2 bases and the J segment 5 bases; nucleotides outside the gene matches: 0. The CDR3 consists of 14 residues. The germline V gene encodes CDR1 KGHSH and CDR2 LQKENI.

This chain joins TRBV6-2 or TRBV6-3 and TRBJ2-1; 8 nucleotides line up with TRBD1. CDR3 size: 16 residues. Unmatched junction bases numbered 15, after V lost 7 bases and J lost 7 bases. CDR1 and CDR2 (germline): MNHEY, SVGEGT. The chain's CDR3 is CASIPQLRGRGNEQFF. For the CDR3, the DNA is TGTGCCAGCATTCCTCAACTCAGGGGGCGTGGGAATGAGCAGTTCTTC.